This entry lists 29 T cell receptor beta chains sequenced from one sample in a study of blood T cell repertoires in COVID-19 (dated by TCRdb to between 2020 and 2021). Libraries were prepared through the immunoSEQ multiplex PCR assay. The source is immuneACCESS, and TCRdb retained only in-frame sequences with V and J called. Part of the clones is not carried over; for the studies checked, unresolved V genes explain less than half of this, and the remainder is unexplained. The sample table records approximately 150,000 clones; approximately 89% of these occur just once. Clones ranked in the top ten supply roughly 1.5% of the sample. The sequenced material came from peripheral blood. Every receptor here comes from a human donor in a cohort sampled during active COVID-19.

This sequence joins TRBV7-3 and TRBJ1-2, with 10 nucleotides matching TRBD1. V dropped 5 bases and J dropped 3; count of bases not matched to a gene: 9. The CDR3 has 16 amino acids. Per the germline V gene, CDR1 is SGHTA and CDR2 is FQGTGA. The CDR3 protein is CASSPGGQGKYYGYTF. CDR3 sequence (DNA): TGTGCCAGCAGCCCAGGGGGACAGGGGAAGTACTATGGCTACACCTTC.

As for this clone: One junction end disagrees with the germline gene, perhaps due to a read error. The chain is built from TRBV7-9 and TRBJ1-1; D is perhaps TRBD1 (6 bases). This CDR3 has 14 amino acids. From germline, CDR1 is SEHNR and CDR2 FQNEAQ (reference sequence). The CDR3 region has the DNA TGTGCCAGCAGCTCCGCCCTTTTCGACAGGACTGACCTATTT. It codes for CASSSALFDRTDLF. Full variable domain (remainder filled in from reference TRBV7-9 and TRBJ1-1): DTGVSQNPRHKITKRGQNVTFRCDPISEHNRLYWYRQTLGQGPEFLTYFQNEAQLEKSRLLSDRFSAERPKGSFSTLEIQRTEQGDSAMYLCASSSALFDRTDLFGQGTRLTVV.

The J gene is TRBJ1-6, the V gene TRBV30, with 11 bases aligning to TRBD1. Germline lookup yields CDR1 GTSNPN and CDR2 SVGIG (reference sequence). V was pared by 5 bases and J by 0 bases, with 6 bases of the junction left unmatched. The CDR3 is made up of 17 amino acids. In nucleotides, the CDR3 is TGTGCCTGGGCCGGGACAGGGGGAAGCTCCTATAATTCACCCCTCCACTTT. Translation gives CAWAGTGGSSYNSPLHF. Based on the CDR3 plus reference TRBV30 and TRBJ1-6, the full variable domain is SQTIHQWPATLVQPVGSPLSLECTVEGTSNPNLYWYRQAAGRGLQLLFYSVGIGQISSEVPQNLSASRPQDRQFILSSKKLLLSDSGFYLCAWAGTGGSSYNSPLHFGNGTRLTVT.

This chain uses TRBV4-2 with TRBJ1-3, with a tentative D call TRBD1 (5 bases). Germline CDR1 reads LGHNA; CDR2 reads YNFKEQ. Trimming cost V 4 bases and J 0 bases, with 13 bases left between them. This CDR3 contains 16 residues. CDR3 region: CASSPRQTHSGNTIYF. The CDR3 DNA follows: TGTGCCAGCAGCCCCCGACAGACACACTCTGGAAACACCATATATTTT.

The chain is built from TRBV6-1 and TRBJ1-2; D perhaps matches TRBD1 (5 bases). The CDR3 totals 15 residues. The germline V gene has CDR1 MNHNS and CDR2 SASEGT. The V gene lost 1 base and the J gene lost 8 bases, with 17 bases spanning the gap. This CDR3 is CASSEEWGGRAGYTF. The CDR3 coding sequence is TGTGCCAGCAGTGAAGAATGGGGGGGAAGGGCCGGCTACACCTTC.

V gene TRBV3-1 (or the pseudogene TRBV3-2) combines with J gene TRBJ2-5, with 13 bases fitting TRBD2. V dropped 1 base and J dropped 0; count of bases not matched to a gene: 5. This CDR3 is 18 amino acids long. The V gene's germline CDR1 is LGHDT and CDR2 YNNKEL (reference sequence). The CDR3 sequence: CASSQGTSGGPYQETQYF. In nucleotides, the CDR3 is TGTGCCAGCAGCCAAGGGACTAGCGGGGGCCCGTACCAAGAGACCCAGTACTTC.

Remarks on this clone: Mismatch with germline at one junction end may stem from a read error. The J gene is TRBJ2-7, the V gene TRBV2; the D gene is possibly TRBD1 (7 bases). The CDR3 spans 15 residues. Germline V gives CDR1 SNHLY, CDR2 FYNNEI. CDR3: CASSGNRGGTTLSIF. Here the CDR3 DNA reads TGTGCCAGCAGTGGGAACAGGGGAGGCACAACCCTTTCCATCTTC.

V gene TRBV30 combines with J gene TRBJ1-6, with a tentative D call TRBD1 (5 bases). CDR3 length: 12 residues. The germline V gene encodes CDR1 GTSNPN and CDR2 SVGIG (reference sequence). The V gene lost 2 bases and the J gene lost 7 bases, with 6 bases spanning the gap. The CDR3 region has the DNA TGTGCCTGGAGTCCAGGGAATTCACCCCTCCACTTT. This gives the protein CAWSPGNSPLHF.

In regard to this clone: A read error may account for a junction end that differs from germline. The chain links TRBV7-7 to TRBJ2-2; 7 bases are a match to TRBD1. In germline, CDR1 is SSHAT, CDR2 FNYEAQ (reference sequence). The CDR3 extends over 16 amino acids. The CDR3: CASSLVAGGNTGELFF. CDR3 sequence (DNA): TGTGCTAGCAGCTTAGTGGCAGGGGGGAACACCGGGGAGCTGTTTTTT.

The CDR3 reads CASSWAGEKYEQYF. The CDR3 DNA reads TGCGCCAGCAGCTGGGCGGGGGAAAAGTACGAGCAGTACTTC. The rearrangement uses TRBV5-1 and TRBJ2-7; TRBD2 aligns across 7 bases. The germline V gene encodes CDR1 SGHRS and CDR2 YFSETQ. The length of the CDR3 is 14 residues. Trimming cost V 3 bases and J 4 bases; bases outside gene matches: 7.

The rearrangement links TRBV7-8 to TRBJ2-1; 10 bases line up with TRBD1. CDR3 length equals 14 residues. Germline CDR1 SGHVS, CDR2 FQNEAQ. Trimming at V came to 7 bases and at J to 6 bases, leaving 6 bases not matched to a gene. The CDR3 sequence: CASTRTGGINEQFF. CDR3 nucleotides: TGTGCCAGCACCAGGACAGGGGGTATCAATGAGCAGTTCTTC.

The chain's CDR3 is CASSVLLSGAGESGELFF. DNA for the CDR3: TGTGCCAGCAGCGTTCTTCTCTCCGGGGCGGGGGAGTCCGGGGAGCTGTTTTTT. The chain combines TRBV9 with TRBJ2-2, with 7 bases fitting TRBD2. V was pared by 2 bases and J by 6 bases, with 16 bases of the junction left unmatched. The CDR3 loop spans 18 amino acids. Germline assignment: CDR1 SGDLS and CDR2 YYNGEE. The whole variable domain, remainder taken from reference TRBV9 and TRBJ2-2, is DSGVTQTPKHLITATGQRVTLRCSPRSGDLSVYWYQQSLDQGLQFLIQYYNGEERAKGNILERFSAQQFPDLHSELNLSSLELGDSALYFCASSVLLSGAGESGELFFGEGSRLTVL.

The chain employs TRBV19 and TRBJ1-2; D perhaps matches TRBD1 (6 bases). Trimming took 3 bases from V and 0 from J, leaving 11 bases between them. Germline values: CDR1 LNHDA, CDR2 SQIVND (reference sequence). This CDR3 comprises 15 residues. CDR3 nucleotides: TGTGCCAGTAGTATCGGACAGTTAGCTAACTATGGCTACACCTTC. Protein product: CASSIGQLANYGYTF. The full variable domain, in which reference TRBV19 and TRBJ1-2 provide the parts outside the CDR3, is DGGITQSPKYLFRKEGQNVTLSCEQNLNHDAMYWYRQDPGQGLRLIYYSQIVNDFQKGDIAEGYSVSREKKESFPLTVTSAQKNPTAFYLCASSIGQLANYGYTFGSGTRLTVV.

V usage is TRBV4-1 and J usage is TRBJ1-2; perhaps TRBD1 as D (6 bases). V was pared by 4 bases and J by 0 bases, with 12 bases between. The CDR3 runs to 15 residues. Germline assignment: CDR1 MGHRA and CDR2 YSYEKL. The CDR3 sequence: CASSPRDIANYGYTF. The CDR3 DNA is TGCGCCAGCAGCCCCCGGGACATAGCTAACTATGGCTACACCTTC.

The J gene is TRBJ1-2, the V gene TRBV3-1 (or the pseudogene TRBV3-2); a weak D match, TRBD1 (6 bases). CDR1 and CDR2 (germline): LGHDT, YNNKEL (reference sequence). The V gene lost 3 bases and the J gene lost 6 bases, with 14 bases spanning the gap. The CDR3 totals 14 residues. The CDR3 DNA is TGTGCCAGCAGCCACGCAGGGGCTGGGAATGGCTACACCTTC. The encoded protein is CASSHAGAGNGYTF.

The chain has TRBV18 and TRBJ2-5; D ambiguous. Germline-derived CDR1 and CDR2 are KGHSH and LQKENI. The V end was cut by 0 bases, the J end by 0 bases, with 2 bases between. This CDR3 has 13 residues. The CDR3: CASSPPNQETQYF. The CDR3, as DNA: TGTGCCAGCTCACCACCCAACCAAGAGACCCAGTACTTC.

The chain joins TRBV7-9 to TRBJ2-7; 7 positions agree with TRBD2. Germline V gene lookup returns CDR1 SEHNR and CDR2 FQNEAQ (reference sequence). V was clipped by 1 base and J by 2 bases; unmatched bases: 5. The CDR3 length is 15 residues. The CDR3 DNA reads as TGTGCCAGCAGCTTAGGACTAGCACAAACCTACGAGCAGTACTTC. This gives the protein CASSLGLAQTYEQYF.

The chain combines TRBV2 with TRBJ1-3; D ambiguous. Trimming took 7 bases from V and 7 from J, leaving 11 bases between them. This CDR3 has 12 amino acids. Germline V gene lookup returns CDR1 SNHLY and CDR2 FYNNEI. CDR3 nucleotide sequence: TGTGCCAGCACGAGTTACGGGAACACCATATATTTT. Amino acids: CASTSYGNTIYF.

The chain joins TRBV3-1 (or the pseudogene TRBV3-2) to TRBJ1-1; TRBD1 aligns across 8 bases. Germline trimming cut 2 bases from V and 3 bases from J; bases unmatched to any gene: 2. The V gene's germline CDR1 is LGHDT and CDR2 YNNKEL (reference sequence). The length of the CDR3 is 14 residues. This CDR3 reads CASSQKDRDTEAFF. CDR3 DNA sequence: TGTGCCAGCAGCCAAAAGGACAGGGACACTGAAGCTTTCTTT.

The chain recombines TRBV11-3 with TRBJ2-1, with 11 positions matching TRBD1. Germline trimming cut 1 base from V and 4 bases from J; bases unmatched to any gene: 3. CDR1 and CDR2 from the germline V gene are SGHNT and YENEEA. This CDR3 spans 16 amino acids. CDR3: CASSLGGTGGYNEQFF. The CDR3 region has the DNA TGTGCCAGCAGCTTAGGAGGGACAGGGGGATACAATGAGCAGTTCTTC. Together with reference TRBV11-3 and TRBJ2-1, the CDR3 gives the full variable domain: EAGVVQSPRYKIIEKKQPVAFWCNPISGHNTLYWYLQNLGQGPELLIRYENEEAVDDSQLPKDRFSAERLKGVDSTLKIQPAELGDSAVYLCASSLGGTGGYNEQFFGPGTRLTVL.

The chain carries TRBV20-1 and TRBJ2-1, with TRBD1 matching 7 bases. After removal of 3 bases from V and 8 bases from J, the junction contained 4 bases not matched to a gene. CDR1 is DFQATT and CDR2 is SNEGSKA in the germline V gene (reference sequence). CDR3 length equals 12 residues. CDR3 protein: CSASRQGDEQFF. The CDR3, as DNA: TGCAGTGCTAGTCGCCAGGGGGATGAGCAGTTCTTC.

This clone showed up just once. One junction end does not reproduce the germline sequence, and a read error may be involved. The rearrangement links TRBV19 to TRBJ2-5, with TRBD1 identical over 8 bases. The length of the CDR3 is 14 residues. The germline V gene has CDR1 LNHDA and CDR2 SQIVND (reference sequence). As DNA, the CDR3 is TGTGCCAGTAGTGTAGACAGGGGCTGGGAGACCCAGTACTTC. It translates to CASSVDRGWETQYF.

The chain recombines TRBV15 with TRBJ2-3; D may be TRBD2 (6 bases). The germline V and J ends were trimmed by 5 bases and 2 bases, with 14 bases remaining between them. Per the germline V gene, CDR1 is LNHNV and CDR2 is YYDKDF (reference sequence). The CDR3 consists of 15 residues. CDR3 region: CATSGGLTDTDTQYF. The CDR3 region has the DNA TGTGCCACCAGCGGGGGACTGACAGACACAGATACGCAGTATTTT. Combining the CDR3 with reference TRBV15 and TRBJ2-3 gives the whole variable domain DAMVIQNPRYQVTQFGKPVTLSCSQTLNHNVMYWYQQKSSQAPKLLFHYYDKDFNNEADTPDNFQSRRPNTSFCFLDIRSPGLGDTAMYLCATSGGLTDTDTQYFGPGTRLTVL.

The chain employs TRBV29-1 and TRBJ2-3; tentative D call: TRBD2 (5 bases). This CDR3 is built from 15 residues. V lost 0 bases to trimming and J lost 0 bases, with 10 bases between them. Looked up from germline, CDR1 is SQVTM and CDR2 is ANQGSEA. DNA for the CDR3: TGCAGCGTTGAAGATCTAGCCCGGAGCACAGATACGCAGTATTTT. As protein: CSVEDLARSTDTQYF.

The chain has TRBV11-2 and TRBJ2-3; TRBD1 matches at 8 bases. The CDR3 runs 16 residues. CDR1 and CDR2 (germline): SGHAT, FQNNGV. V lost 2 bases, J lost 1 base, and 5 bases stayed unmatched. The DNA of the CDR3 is TGTGCCAGCAGCTTACGAGGGACAGGCGGCACAGATACGCAGTATTTT. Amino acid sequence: CASSLRGTGGTDTQYF. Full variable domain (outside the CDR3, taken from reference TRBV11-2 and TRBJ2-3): EAGVAQSPRYKIIEKRQSVAFWCNPISGHATLYWYQQILGQGPKLLIQFQNNGVVDDSQLPKDRFSAERLKGVDSTLKIQPAKLEDSAVYLCASSLRGTGGTDTQYFGPGTRLTVL.

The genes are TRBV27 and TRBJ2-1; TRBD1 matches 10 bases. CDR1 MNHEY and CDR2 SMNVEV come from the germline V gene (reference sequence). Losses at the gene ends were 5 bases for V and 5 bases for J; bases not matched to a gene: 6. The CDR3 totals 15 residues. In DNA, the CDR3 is TGTGCCAGCAGTACCCCCGGACAGGGGGACAATGAGCAGTTCTTC. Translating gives CASSTPGQGDNEQFF.

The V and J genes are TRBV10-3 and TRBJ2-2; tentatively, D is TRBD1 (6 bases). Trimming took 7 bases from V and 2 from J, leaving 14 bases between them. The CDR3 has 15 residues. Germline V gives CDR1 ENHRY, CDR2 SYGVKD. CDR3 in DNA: TGTGCCATCATGGGCAGGGGCGACAACACCGGGGAGCTGTTTTTT. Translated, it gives CAIMGRGDNTGELFF.

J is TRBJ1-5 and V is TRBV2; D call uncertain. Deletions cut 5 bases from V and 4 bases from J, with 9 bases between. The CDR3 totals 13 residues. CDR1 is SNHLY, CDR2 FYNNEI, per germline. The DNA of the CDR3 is TGTGCCAGCAGTCCCGGACTTAATCAGCCCCAGCATTTT. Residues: CASSPGLNQPQHF.

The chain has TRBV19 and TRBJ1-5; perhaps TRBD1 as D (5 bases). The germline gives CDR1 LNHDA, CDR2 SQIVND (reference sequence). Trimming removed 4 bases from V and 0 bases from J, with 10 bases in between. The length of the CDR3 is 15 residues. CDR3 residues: CASSRQGGSNQPQHF. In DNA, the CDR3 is TGTGCCAGTAGTAGGCAGGGCGGTAGCAATCAGCCCCAGCATTTT.